What follows are 20 T cell receptor beta chains derived from one specimen sequenced in a study of CD8 T cells in ankylosing spondylitis. Their cognate antigens are unknown. TCRdb processed the 5' RACE reads anew with MiXCR; each CDR3 protein has one entry. This sample yields under 550,000 distinct CDR3 sequences, of which about 24% are seen a single time; about 0.92% belongs to the top ten. General study points: Among TCR beta sequences, a motif of under ten highly homologous variants appeared characteristic of ankylosing spondylitis blood.

Sequencing was performed on blood, either unsorted or a sorted T cell fraction (not recorded which). All receptors derive from a male donor with ankylosing spondylitis.

V usage is TRBV7-8 and J usage is TRBJ1-2; no definite D call. The CDR3 runs to 14 residues. Germline V gene data show CDR1 as SGHVS and CDR2 as FQNEAQ. Between the trimmed V and J ends, which lost 3 bases and 4 bases, there was a span of 12 bases. CDR3 DNA: TGTGCCAGCAGCTTGGATGCAGTCTCCTATGGCTACACCTTC. As protein: CASSLDAVSYGYTF. Supplemented by reference TRBV7-8 and TRBJ1-2, the full variable domain reads GAGVSQSPRYKVAKRGQDVALRCDPISGHVSLFWYQQALGQGPEFLTYFQNEAQLDKSGLPSDRFFAERPEGSVSTLKIQRTQQEDSAVYLCASSLDAVSYGYTFGSGTRLTVV.

This clonotype appeared a few times. The gene calls are TRBV15 and TRBJ2-7, with D unresolved. The V gene's germline CDR1 is LNHNV and CDR2 YYDKDF (reference sequence). V lost 3 bases to trimming and J lost 3 bases, with 18 bases between them. The CDR3 spans 16 residues. CDR3 nucleotide sequence: TGTGCCACCAGCAGCAGAGGAAAAGACGGAGACTACGAGCAGTACGTC. It translates to CATSSRGKDGDYEQYV.

The chain combines TRBV12-3 or TRBV12-4 with TRBJ1-4; 7 nucleotides match TRBD1. V lost 5 bases, J lost 8 bases, and 11 bases stayed unmatched. This CDR3 contains 15 residues. The chain's CDR3 is CASSARGQLGEKLFF. The DNA of the CDR3 is TGTGCCAGCAGTGCAAGGGGACAGTTGGGGGAAAAACTGTTTTTT.

This rearrangement joins TRBV15 to TRBJ1-1; maybe TRBD1 (5 bases). The CDR3 totals 13 residues. Trimming pared 0 bases from V and 8 bases from J, leaving 10 bases between. From germline, CDR1 is LNHNV and CDR2 YYDKDF (reference sequence). The CDR3 DNA reads TGTGCCACCAGCAGAGATCAGGGACGGGAAGCTTTCTTT. Its protein product is CATSRDQGREAFF.

This clonotype has just a few counts. This sequence joins TRBV20-1 and TRBJ2-7; D may be TRBD1 or TRBD2 (5 bases each). Trimming shortened V by 0 bases and J by 2 bases, and 17 bases separated the two germline ends. The germline V gene encodes CDR1 DFQATT and CDR2 SNEGSKA (reference sequence). The CDR3 extends over 16 amino acids. The CDR3 sequence: CSARDFREQVTYEQYF. In DNA form, the CDR3 reads TGCAGTGCTAGAGACTTCCGGGAACAGGTCACCTACGAGCAGTACTTC.

The chain is built from TRBV7-9 and TRBJ2-3; no reliable D call. CDR1 is SEHNR, CDR2 FQNEAQ, per germline (reference sequence). V dropped 0 bases and J dropped 0 bases, with 10 bases sitting between them. The length of the CDR3 is 16 residues. The CDR3 sequence is CASSLAMAASTDTQYF. The DNA of the CDR3 is TGTGCCAGCAGCTTAGCGATGGCGGCTAGCACAGATACGCAGTATTTT.

The chain links TRBV24-1 to TRBJ1-4; D is ambiguous. From germline, CDR1 is KGHDR and CDR2 SFDVKD. Trimming removed 5 bases at V and 7 bases at J, with 7 bases between. This CDR3 contains 12 residues. The CDR3 spells CATSAVGEKLFF. DNA of the CDR3: TGTGCCACCAGTGCGGTGGGTGAAAAACTGTTTTTT.

This sequence joins TRBV4-1 and TRBJ1-4; 10 bases are a match to TRBD1. V lost 7 bases and J lost 0; bases outside the gene matches: 5. The CDR3 spans 16 residues. The germline CDR1 and CDR2 sequences are MGHRA and YSYEKL. The CDR3 nucleotides are TGCGCCAGCAAGTGGGGACAGGGGTCAACTAATGAAAAACTGTTTTTT. It specifies CASKWGQGSTNEKLFF.

The chain employs TRBV12-3 or TRBV12-4 and TRBJ2-1; unclear D gene. Between the trimmed V and J ends, which lost 5 bases and 0 bases, there was a span of 11 bases. The length of the CDR3 is 15 residues. CDR3 coding DNA: TGTGCCAGCAGTCCGACTGCCAGCTCCTACAATGAGCAGTTCTTC. Translation: CASSPTASSYNEQFF.

This clonotype appeared a few times. The V gene is TRBV6-5, the J gene TRBJ1-4; D is uncertain. There are 17 residues in the CDR3. CDR1 and CDR2 from the germline V gene are MNHEY and SVGAGI. The V and J ends lost 0 bases and 3 bases respectively, with 14 bases between them. CDR3 DNA: TGTGCCAGCAGTTACTCGATTCCGGGGTCGGCTAATGAAAAACTGTTTTTT. As protein: CASSYSIPGSANEKLFF.

A few counts support this clonotype. The V and J genes are TRBV28 and TRBJ2-1, with 10 bases aligning to TRBD1. V dropped 6 bases and J dropped 0; count of bases not matched to a gene: 11. This CDR3 is 18 amino acids long. Germline CDR1 reads MDHEN; CDR2 reads SYDVKM. The CDR3 region has the DNA TGTGCCAGCAGAAAAACCGGGACAGGGGCGATCTCCTACAATGAGCAGTTCTTC. Amino acid sequence: CASRKTGTGAISYNEQFF.

A single count supports this clonotype. This chain connects TRBV20-1 to TRBJ2-7; TRBD1 matches at 7 bases. Unmatched junction bases numbered 7, after V lost 3 bases and J lost 2 bases. The CDR3 loop spans 14 amino acids. CDR1 is DFQATT, CDR2 SNEGSKA, per germline (reference sequence). CDR3 in DNA: TGCAGTGCTAGGGGTACAGGGGCAGCCTACGAGCAGTACGTC. This encodes CSARGTGAAYEQYV.

This clonotype was seen a handful of times. V usage is TRBV28 and J usage is TRBJ2-2, with D possibly matching TRBD2 (6 bases). CDR1 is MDHEN, CDR2 SYDVKM, per germline. The CDR3 runs to 15 residues. V lost 7 bases to trimming and J lost 1 base, with 13 bases between them. CDR3 sequence: CASNTGTLNTGELFF. The CDR3 nucleotides are TGTGCCAGCAACACCGGGACTTTGAACACCGGGGAGCTGTTTTTT. Complete variable domain (other parts from reference TRBV28 and TRBJ2-2): DVKVTQSSRYLVKRTGEKVFLECVQDMDHENMFWYRQDPGLGLRLIYFSYDVKMKEKGDIPEGYSVSREKKERFSLILESASTNQTSMYLCASNTGTLNTGELFFGEGSRLTVL.

In its sample, this clonotype was seen a few times. The rearrangement uses TRBV11-2 and TRBJ2-1; TRBD2 aligns across 13 bases. This CDR3 has 17 residues. Germline V CDR1 and CDR2: SGHAT, FQNNGV. With V trimmed by 1 base and J by 9 bases, 9 bases remained unmatched. CDR3 nucleotide sequence: TGTGCCAGCAGCTTAGGGAGGACTAGCGGGAGTGGGGGTGAGCAGTTCTTC. Encoded protein: CASSLGRTSGSGGEQFF.

The rearrangement joins TRBV10-3 to TRBJ2-5; 7 nucleotides line up with TRBD2. The J segment lost 2 bases and the V segment lost 4 bases, leaving 1 base of the junction unmatched. CDR1 is ENHRY and CDR2 is SYGVKD in the germline V gene. This CDR3 spans 13 amino acids. The CDR3 sequence is CAISAAGQETQYF. DNA of the CDR3: TGTGCCATCAGTGCAGCGGGGCAAGAGACCCAGTACTTC.

In its sample, this clonotype was seen a few times. The rearrangement joins TRBV7-9 to TRBJ2-1, with 7 nucleotides matching TRBD1. This CDR3 region has 14 residues. Germline CDR1 SEHNR, CDR2 FQNEAQ (reference sequence). J was trimmed by 6 bases and V by 6 bases; bases with no gene match: 8. CDR3 sequence: CASSPTWDSNEQFF. The CDR3 coding sequence is TGTGCCAGCAGTCCAACATGGGACAGCAATGAGCAGTTCTTC.

The sample holds a few counts of this clonotype. This chain joins TRBV20-1 and TRBJ2-3, with 13 bases aligning to TRBD2. This CDR3 region has 17 residues. In germline, CDR1 is DFQATT, CDR2 SNEGSKA (reference sequence). V lost 5 bases to trimming and J lost 4 bases; unmatched junction nucleotides: 12. CDR3 amino acids: CSAPPWTSGRGSDTQYF. CDR3 DNA sequence: TGCAGTGCTCCCCCGTGGACTAGCGGGAGAGGTTCAGATACGCAGTATTTT.

The chain has TRBV29-1 and TRBJ2-4; 7 nucleotides match TRBD1. CDR3 length equals 14 residues. The junction had 5 bases not matched to a gene; V was cut back by 6 bases and J by 0 bases. Germline CDR1 and CDR2: SQVTM and ANQGSEA. The CDR3: CSVMGQLAKNIQYF. Written as DNA, the CDR3 is TGCAGCGTGATGGGACAGCTAGCCAAAAACATTCAGTACTTC.

V and J are TRBV29-1 and TRBJ2-1; no definite D call. V was clipped by 4 bases and J by 10 bases, with 5 bases between them. Per germline, CDR1 SQVTM and CDR2 ANQGSEA. CDR3 size: 9 residues. The CDR3 protein is CSVGTEQFF. Here the CDR3 DNA reads TGCAGCGTTGGAACGGAGCAGTTCTTC.

The chain is built from TRBV11-2 and TRBJ2-7; a possible D gene is TRBD1 (6 bases). Germline CDR1 and CDR2: SGHAT and FQNNGV. V lost 1 base and J 3 bases, leaving 16 bases between the germline ends. The CDR3 totals 16 residues. The CDR3 bases are TGTGCCAGCAGCTTAGTGGGGGACACGGTAATCTACGAGCAGTACTTC. Translated, it gives CASSLVGDTVIYEQYF.